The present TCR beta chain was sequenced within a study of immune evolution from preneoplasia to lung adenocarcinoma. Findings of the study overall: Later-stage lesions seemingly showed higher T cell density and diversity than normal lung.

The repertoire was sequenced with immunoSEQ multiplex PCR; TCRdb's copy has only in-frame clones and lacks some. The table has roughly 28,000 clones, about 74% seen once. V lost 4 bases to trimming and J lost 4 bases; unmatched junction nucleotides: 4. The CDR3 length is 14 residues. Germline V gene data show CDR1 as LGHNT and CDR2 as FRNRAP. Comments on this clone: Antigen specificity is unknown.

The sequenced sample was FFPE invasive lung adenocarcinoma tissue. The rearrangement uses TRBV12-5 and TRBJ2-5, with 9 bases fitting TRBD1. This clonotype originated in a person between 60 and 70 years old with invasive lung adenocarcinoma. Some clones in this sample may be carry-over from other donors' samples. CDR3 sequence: CASGSDRGGETQYF. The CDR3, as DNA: TGTGCTAGTGGTTCGGACAGGGGAGGAGAGACCCAGTACTTC.